The source of this T cell receptor beta chain is a study of neurological immune-mediated disorders. Germline assignment: CDR1 WNHNN and CDR2 SYGVQD (reference sequence). There are 13 residues in the CDR3. The study, taken as a whole, reports: One related-CDR3 cluster, identified by phylogenetic grouping, held the repertoires of 18 of 34 multiple sclerosis patients and was a possible signature.

Synthesis of cDNA was carried out by template-switch 5'RACE. The reaction used 10-nucleotide random UMIs. TCRdb re-called the 5' RACE reads through MiXCR, storing one row per CDR3 protein. The sample gives 50,000 to 60,000 distinct CDR3 sequences, 4% of which show up once; roughly 2% is in the top ten. At least ten counts were recorded for this clonotype. Its target is unknown. The junction does not match germline at one end; this may be a read error. Sequencing was done on a sample of CD4+ T cells from blood. This TCR came from a woman aged 40 to 55 with multiple sclerosis. The genes are TRBV10-1 and TRBJ1-1; 7 nucleotides line up with TRBD1. The CDR3 DNA is TGCGCCAGCAGAGAGTACAGGGGCACTGAAGCTTTCTTT. Protein: CASREYRGTEAFF.